The clone carrying this TCR beta chain was detected many times. Its antigen is currently unknown. The data were taken from a study of T-cell reconstitution after alpha-beta-depleted transplantation in children. Unique molecular identifiers were built into the TCRbeta library. TCRdb passed the PCR reads through MiXCR, listing each CDR3 protein once. This sample has over 150,000 distinct CDR3 sequences, with around 7% found just once. Study-wide points: Most T-cell counts and diversity one year after the transplant came from T cells that were newly produced. At around two months after transplant, the alpha-beta T cells were reportedly derived from several hundred expanded clones that came from non-depleted graft cells. Some patients showed high day-60 TCRbeta diversity, which derived from surviving recipient T cells and thymic progenitors.

V gave up 5 bases and J gave up 1 base, with 15 bases separating them. The CDR3 consists of 15 residues. In germline, CDR1 is SGHRS, CDR2 YFSETQ. This chain links TRBV5-1 with TRBJ2-5, with D maybe TRBD2 (6 bases). The TCR originated in a boy aged 2 to 10 with acute lymphoblastic leukemia, due to receive a stem cell transplant. The specimen comprised PBMCs, sampled before TCRalphabeta/CD19-depleted stem cell transplant. The CDR3 nucleotides are TGCGCCAGCAGGGCCGCGGGGAGACCCCAAGAGACCCAGTACTTC. As protein: CASRAAGRPQETQYF.